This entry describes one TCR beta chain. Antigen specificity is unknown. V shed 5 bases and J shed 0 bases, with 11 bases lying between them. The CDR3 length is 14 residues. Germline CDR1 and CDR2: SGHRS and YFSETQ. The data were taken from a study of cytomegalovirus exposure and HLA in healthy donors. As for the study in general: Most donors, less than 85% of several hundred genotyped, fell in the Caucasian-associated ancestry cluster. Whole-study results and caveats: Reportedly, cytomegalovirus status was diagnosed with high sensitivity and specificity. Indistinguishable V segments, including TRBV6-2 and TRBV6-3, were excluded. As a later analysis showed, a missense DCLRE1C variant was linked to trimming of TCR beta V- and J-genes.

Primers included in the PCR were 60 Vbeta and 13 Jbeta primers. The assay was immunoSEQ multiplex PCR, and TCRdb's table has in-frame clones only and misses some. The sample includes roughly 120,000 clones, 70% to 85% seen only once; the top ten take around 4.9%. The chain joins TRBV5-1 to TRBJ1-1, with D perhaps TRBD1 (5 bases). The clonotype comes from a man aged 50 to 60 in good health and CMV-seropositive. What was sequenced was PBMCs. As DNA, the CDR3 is TGCGCCAGCAGTCCCCAGGGATTGAACACTGAAGCTTTCTTT. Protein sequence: CASSPQGLNTEAFF.